This T cell receptor (beta chain) appears in the sequencing data of a study of technical replicates of blood from several donors. Sequenced by immunoSEQ multiplex PCR; TCRdb stores in-frame clones only, minus some. The sample holds 50,000 to 70,000 clones, about 95% seen once. The length of the CDR3 is 15 residues. Germline CDR1 is LNHDA and CDR2 is SQIVND (reference sequence). V was pared by 5 bases and J by 5 bases, with 18 bases between. V is TRBV19 and J is TRBJ1-1; possible D gene TRBD1, 6 bases. The sample taken for sequencing was PBMCs. This receptor was taken from a human donor in good health. Some clones in this sample may be carry-over from other donors' samples. CDR3 DNA sequence: TGTGCCAGTAGTCCCTGGACAGATCCGGGGACTGAAGCTTTCTTT. Amino acid sequence: CASSPWTDPGTEAFF.